This T cell receptor (beta chain) is from a study of Graves' ophthalmopathy and Graves' hyperthyroidism. Only newly diagnosed hyperthyroidism patients aged 18 to 65, with under 2 months' duration, were enrolled. Diagnoses were established from clinical symptoms, serum thyroxine, TRAb, thyroid ultrasound and orbital computed tomography. Amplified material comprised TCR beta CDR3 regions derived from RNA transcripts. HTBI-primed first-round RT-PCR preceded second-round multiplex PCR. TCRdb called the multiplex PCR reads again in MiXCR, with one record for every CDR3 protein. The sample carries more than 1,000,000 distinct CDR3 sequences, less than 45% recorded once. Germline V gene lookup returns CDR1 SGHRS and CDR2 YFSETQ. The CDR3 is 15 residues long. V lost 4 bases, J lost 5 bases, and 5 bases stayed unmatched.

This TCR was recovered from an adult man with Graves' hyperthyroidism. The specimen was peripheral blood or thyroid tissue (not recorded which). The rearrangement links TRBV5-1 to TRBJ1-6; 8 positions match TRBD1. CDR3 loop: CASSVMDRDNSPLHF. The DNA of the CDR3 is TGCGCCAGCAGCGTAATGGACAGGGATAATTCACCCCTCCACTTT.